The source of this TCR beta chain is a study of blood T cell repertoires in COVID-19. Looking at the study overall: Some COVID-19 samples were acute and others convalescent; all came from the United States, Italy and Spain. Sources were T cells, B-cell-depleted T cells, or PBMCs; the material itself was cDNA or gDNA.

Per the study methods: Estimated nucleated cell counts came from reference gene primer amplification. Measured with immunoSEQ multiplex PCR; TCRdb has only the in-frame clones, and not every one. The V and J calls and clone size come from that table; D and trimming were worked out from the DNA. The sample shows 100,000 to 150,000 clones, under 85% of them seen only once. Trimming took off 0 bases at V and 4 bases at J, with 11 bases between the two ends. There are 15 residues in the CDR3. Germline V lookup: CDR1 MNHNS, CDR2 SASEGT. The chain links TRBV6-1 to TRBJ2-3; unclear D gene. The TCR comes from a woman aged 55-70 years with acute or convalescent COVID-19. Source material: peripheral blood. The CDR3 nucleotides are TGTGCCAGCAGTGAAGCGTCACTCATGGCAGATACGCAGTATTTT. It yields the protein CASSEASLMADTQYF.